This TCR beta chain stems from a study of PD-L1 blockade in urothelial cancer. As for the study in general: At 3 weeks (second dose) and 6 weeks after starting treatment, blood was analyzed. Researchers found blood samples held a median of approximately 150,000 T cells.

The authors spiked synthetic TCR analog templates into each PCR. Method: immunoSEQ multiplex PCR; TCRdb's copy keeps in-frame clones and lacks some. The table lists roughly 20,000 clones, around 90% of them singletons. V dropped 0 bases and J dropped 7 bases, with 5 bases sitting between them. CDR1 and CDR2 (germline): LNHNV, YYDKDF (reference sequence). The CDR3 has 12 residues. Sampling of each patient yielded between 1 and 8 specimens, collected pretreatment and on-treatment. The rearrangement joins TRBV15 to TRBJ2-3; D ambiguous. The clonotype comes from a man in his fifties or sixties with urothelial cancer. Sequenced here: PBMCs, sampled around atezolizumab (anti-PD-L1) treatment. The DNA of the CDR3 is TGTGCCACCAGCAGAGATATATATACGCAGTATTTT. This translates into CATSRDIYTQYF.